This record covers a single T cell receptor beta chain. What it binds is not known. Libraries were prepared by immunoSEQ multiplex PCR; TCRdb keeps only in-frame clonotypes and omits some of them. The repertoire holds roughly 150,000 clones, with more than 75% as singletons. CDR1 and CDR2 (germline): SGHVS, FQNEAQ. The CDR3 extends over 14 amino acids. The germline V and J ends were trimmed by 1 base and 5 bases, with 9 bases remaining between them. This sample stems from a study of cytotoxic CD8 clonotypes in ibrutinib-treated CLL. Broader study findings: Clonality rose at ibrutinib response and fell back toward baseline at progression.

The receptor was isolated from a human donor with chronic lymphocytic leukemia. The chain recombines TRBV7-8 with TRBJ1-5; D is undetermined. The sequencing used PBMCs, collected after 12 months of ibrutinib treatment. CDR3 residues: CASSLGVTHQPQHF. CDR3 coding DNA: TGTGCCAGCAGCTTAGGGGTAACTCATCAGCCCCAGCATTTT.